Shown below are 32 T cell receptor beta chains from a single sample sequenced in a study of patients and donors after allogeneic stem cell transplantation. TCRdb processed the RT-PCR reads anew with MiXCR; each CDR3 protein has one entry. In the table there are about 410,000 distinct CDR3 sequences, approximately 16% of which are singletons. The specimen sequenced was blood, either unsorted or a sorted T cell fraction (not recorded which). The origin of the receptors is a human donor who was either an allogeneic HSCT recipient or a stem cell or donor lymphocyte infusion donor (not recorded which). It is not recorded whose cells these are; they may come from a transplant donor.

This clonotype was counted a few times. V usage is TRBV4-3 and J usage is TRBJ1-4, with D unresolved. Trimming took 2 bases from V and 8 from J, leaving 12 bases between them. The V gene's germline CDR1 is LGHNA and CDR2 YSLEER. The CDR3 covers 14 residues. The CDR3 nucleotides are TGCGCCAGCAGCCAAACCCCAGGCGGGGAAAAACTGTTTTTT. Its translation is CASSQTPGGEKLFF.

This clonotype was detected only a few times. This CDR3 reads CSVEVPGAGETQYF. The CDR3 DNA follows: TGCAGCGTTGAAGTACCGGGGGCGGGGGAGACCCAGTACTTC. This rearrangement joins TRBV29-1 to TRBJ2-5, with D possibly called TRBD1 or TRBD2 (6 bases each). Germline CDR1 SQVTM, CDR2 ANQGSEA. The CDR3 totals 14 residues. The germline V and J ends were trimmed by 1 base and 5 bases, with 14 bases remaining between them.

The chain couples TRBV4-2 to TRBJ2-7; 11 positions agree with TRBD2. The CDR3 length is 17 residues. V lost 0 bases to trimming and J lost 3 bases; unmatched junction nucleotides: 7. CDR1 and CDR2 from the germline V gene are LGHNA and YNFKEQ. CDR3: CASSQELAGVSHYEQYF. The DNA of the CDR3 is TGTGCCAGCAGCCAAGAACTAGCGGGAGTGTCCCACTACGAGCAGTACTTC.

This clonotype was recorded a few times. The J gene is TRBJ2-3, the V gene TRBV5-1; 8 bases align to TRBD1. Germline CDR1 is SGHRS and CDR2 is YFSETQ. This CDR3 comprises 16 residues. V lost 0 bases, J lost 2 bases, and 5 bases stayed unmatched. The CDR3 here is CASSLGQGRPTDTQYF. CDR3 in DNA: TGCGCCAGCAGCTTGGGACAGGGGAGACCCACAGATACGCAGTATTTT.

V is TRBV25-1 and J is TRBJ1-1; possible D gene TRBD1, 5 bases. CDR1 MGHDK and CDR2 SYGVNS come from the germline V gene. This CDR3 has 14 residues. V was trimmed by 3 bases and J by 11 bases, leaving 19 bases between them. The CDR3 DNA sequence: TGTGCCAGCAGTGAGACCGGGACGCACTACGCGGCTTTCTTT. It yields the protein CASSETGTHYAAFF.

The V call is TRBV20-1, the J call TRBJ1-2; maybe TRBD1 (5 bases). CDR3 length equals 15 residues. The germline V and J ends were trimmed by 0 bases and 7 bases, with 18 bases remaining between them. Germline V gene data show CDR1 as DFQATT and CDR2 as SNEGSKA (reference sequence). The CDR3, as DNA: TGCAGTGCTAGAGATCGTCAGGGAGGACGGTCTGGCTACACCTTC. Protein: CSARDRQGGRSGYTF.

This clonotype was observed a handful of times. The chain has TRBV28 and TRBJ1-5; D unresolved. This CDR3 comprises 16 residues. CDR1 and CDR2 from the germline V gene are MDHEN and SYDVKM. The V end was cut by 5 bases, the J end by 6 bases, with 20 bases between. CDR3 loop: CASSLSGPGAGQPQHF. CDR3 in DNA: TGTGCCAGCAGTCTTTCCGGGCCCGGAGCAGGTCAGCCCCAGCATTTT.

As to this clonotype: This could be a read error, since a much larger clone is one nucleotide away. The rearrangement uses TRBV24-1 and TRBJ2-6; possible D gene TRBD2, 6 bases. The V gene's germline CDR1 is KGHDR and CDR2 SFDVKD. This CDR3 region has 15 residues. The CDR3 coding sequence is TGTGCCATCAGTCGCGCGGGGCAGGGGGCCAACGTCCTGACTTTC. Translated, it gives CAISRAGQGANVLTF.

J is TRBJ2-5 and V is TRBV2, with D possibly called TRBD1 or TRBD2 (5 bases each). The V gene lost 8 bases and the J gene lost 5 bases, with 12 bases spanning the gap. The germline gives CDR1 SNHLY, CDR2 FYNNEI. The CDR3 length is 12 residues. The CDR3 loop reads CASLGVRETQYF. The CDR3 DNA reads TGTGCCAGCTTGGGGGTTCGGGAGACCCAGTACTTC.

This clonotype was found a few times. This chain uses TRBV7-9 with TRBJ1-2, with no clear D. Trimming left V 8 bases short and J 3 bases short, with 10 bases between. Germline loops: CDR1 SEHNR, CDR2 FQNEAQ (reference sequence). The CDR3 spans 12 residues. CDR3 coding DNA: TGTGCCAGCCTCCGATGGGACTATGGCTACACCTTC. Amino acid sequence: CASLRWDYGYTF.

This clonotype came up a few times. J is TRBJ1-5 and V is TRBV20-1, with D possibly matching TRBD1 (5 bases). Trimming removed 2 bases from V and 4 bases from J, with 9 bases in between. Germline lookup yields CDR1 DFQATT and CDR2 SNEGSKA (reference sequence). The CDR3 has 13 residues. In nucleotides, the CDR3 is TGCAGTGCTAGATCTGGGGGGAATCAGCCCCAGCATTTT. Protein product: CSARSGGNQPQHF.

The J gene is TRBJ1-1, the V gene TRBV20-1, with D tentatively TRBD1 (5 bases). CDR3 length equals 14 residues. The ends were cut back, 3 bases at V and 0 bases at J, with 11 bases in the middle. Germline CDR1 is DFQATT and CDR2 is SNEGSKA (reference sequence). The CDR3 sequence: CSASHGTVNTEAFF. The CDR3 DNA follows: TGCAGTGCTAGCCACGGGACTGTGAACACTGAAGCTTTCTTT.

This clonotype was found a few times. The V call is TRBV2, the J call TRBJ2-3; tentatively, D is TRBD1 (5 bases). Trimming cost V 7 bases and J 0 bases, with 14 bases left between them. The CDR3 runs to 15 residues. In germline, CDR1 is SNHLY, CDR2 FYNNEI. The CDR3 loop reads CASTKQGFSTDTQYF. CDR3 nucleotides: TGTGCCAGCACGAAGCAGGGCTTTAGCACAGATACGCAGTATTTT. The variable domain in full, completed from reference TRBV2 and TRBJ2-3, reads EPEVTQTPSHQVTQMGQEVILRCVPISNHLYFYWYRQILGQKVEFLVSFYNNEISEKSEIFDDQFSVERPDGSNFTLKIRSTKLEDSAMYFCASTKQGFSTDTQYFGPGTRLTVL.

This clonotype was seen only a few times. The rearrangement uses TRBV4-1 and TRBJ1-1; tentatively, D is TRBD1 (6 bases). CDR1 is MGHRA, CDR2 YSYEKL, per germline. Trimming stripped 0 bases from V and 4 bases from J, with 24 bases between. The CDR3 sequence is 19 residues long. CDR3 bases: TGCGCCAGCAGCCAAGATGAGGGTAAAACAGGGAGGTGGGGCACTGAAGCTTTCTTT. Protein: CASSQDEGKTGRWGTEAFF.

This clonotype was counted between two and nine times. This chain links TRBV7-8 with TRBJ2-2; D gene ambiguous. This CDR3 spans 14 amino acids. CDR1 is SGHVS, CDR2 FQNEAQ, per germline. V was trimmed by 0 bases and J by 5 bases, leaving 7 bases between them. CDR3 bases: TGTGCCAGCAGCTTAGCGCATAGGACCGGGGAGCTGTTTTTT. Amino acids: CASSLAHRTGELFF.

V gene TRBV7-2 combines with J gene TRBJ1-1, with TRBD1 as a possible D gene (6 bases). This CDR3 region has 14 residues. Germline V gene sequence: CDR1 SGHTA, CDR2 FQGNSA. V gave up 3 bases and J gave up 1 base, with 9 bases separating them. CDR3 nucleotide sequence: TGTGCCAGCAGCTTCCTGGACAGGAACACTGAAGCTTTCTTT. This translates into CASSFLDRNTEAFF. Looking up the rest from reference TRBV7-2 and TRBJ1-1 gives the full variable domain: GAGVSQSPSNKVTEKGKDVELRCDPISGHTALYWYRQSLGQGLEFLIYFQGNSAPDKSGLPSDRFSAERTGGSVSTLTIQRTQQEDSAVYLCASSFLDRNTEAFFGQGTRLTVV.

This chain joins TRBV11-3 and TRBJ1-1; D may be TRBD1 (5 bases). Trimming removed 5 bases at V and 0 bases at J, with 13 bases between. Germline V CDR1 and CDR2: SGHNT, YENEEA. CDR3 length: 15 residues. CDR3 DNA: TGTGCCAGCAGCCCAATGGGGGTGATGAACACTGAAGCTTTCTTT. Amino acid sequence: CASSPMGVMNTEAFF.

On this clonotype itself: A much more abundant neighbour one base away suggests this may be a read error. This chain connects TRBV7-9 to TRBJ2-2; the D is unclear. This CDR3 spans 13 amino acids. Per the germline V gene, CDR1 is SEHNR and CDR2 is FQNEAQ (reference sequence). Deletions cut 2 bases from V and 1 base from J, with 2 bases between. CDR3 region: CASSLMNTGELFF. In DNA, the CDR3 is TGTGCCAGCAGCTTAATGAACACCGGGGAGCTGTTTTTT.

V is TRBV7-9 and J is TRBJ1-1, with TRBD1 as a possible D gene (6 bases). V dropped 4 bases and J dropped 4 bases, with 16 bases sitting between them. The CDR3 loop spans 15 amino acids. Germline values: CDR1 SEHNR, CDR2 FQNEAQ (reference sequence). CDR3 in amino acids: CASSSVSGGPTEAFF. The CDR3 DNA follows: TGTGCCAGCAGCTCAGTTTCCGGGGGCCCCACTGAAGCTTTCTTT.

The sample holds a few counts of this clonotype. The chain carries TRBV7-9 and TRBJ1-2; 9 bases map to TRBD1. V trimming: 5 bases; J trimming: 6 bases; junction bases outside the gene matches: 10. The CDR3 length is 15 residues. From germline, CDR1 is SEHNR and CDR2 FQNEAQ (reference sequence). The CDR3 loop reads CASSAGPGTGNGYTF. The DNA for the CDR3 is TGTGCCAGCAGCGCAGGTCCAGGGACAGGGAATGGCTACACCTTC.

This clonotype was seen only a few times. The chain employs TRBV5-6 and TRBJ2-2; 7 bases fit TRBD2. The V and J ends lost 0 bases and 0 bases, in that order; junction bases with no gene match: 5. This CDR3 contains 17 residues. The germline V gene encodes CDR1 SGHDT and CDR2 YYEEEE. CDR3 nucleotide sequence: TGTGCCAGCAGCTTGGTACTAGCGTTTACGAACACCGGGGAGCTGTTTTTT. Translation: CASSLVLAFTNTGELFF.

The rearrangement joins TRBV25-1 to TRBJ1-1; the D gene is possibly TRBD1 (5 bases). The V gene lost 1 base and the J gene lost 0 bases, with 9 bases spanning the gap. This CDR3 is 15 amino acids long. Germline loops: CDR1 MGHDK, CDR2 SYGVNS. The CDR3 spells CASSESGGLNTEAFF. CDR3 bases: TGTGCCAGCAGTGAATCGGGGGGTTTGAACACTGAAGCTTTCTTT.

CDR3 loop: CASSSGSTEAFF. CDR3 DNA: TGTGCCAGCAGCTCTGGAAGCACTGAAGCTTTCTTT. The chain joins TRBV7-9 to TRBJ1-1; D is ambiguous. Germline loops: CDR1 SEHNR, CDR2 FQNEAQ (reference sequence). CDR3 size: 12 residues. V gave up 4 bases and J gave up 4 bases, with 7 bases separating them.

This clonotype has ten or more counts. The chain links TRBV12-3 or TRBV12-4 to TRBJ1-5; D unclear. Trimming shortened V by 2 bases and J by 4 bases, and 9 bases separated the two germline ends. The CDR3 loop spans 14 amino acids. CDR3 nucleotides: TGTGCCAGCAGTTTACGCTTGGAGAATCAGCCCCAGCATTTT. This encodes CASSLRLENQPQHF.

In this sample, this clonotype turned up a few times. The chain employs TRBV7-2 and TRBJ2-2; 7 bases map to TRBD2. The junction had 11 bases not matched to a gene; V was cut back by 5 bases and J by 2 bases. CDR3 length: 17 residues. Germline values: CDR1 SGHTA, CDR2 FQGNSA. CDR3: CASSPNPLAVNTGELFF. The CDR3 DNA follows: TGTGCCAGCAGCCCGAATCCCCTAGCGGTTAACACCGGGGAGCTGTTTTTT.

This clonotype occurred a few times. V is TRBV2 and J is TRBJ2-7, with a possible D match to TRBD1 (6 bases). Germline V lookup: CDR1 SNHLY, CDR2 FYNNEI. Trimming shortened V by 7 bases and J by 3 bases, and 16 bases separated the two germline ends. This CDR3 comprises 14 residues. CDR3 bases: TGTGCCAGCACCGTGGAACAGGGAATCTACGAGCAGTACTTC. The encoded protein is CASTVEQGIYEQYF.

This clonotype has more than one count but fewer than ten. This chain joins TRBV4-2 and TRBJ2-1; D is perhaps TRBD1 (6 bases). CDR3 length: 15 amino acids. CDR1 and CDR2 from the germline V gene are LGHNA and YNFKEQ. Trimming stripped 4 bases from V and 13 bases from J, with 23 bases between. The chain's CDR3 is CASSRDRLTATHQFF. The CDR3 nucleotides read TGTGCCAGCAGCCGAGACAGGCTGACAGCCACACACCAGTTCTTC.

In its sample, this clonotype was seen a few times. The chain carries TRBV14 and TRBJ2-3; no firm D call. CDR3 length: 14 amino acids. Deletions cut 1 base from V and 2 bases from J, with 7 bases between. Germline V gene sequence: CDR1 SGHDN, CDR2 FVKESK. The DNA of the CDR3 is TGTGCCAGCAGCCAAGGGCTTTACACAGATACGCAGTATTTT. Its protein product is CASSQGLYTDTQYF. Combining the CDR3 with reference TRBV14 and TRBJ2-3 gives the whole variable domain EAGVTQFPSHSVIEKGQTVTLRCDPISGHDNLYWYRRVMGKEIKFLLHFVKESKQDESGMPNNRFLAERTGGTYSTLKVQPAELEDSGVYFCASSQGLYTDTQYFGPGTRLTVL.

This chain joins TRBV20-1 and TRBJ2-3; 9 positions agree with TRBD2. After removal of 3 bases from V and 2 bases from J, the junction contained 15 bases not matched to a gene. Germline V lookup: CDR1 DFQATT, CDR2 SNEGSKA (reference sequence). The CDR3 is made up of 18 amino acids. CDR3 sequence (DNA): TGCAGTGCTAGTGGTGAAGCGGGGGGCGACCTCGTCACAGATACGCAGTATTTT. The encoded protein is CSASGEAGGDLVTDTQYF.

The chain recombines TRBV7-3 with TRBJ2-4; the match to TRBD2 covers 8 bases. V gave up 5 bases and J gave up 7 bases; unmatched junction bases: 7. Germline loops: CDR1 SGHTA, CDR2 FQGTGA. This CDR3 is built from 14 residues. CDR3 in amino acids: CASSTGGSSNIQYF. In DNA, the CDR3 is TGTGCCAGCAGCACGGGGGGGTCATCGAACATTCAGTACTTC.

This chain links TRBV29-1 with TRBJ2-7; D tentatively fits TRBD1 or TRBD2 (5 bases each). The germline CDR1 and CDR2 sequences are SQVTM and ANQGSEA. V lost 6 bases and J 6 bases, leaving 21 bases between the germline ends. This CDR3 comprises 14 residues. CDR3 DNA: TGCAGCGTCGCGGTCGGGTCAGGGAGAAGCGAGCAGTACTTC. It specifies CSVAVGSGRSEQYF.

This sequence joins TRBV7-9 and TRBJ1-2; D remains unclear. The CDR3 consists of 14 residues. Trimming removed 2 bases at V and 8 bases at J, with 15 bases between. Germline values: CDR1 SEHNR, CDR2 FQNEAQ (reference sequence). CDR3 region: CASSLIRTGYGYTF. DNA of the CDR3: TGTGCCAGCAGCTTAATACGGACGGGATACGGCTACACCTTC.